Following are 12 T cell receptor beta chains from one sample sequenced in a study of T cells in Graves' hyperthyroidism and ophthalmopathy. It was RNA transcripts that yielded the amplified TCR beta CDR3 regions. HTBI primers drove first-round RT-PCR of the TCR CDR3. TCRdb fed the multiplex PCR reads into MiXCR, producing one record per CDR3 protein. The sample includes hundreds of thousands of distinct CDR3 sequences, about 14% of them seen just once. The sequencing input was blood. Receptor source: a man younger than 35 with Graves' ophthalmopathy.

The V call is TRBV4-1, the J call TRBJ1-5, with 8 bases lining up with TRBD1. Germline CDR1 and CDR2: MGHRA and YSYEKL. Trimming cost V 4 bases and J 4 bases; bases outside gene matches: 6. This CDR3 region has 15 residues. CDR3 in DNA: TGCGCCAGCAGCCTCGCCGACAGGGGAAATCAGCCCCAGCATTTT. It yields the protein CASSLADRGNQPQHF.

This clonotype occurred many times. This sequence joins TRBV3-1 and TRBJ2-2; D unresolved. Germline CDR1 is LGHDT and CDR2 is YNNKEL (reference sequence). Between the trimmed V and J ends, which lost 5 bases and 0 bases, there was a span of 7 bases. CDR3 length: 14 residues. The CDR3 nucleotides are TGTGCCAGCAGCTCTTCAGCGAACACCGGGGAGCTGTTTTTT. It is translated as CASSSSANTGELFF.

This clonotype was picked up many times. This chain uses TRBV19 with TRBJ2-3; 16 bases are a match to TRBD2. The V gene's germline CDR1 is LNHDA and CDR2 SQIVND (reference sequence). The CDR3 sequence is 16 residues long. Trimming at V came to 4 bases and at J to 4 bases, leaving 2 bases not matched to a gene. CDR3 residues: CASSTGTSGGADTQYF. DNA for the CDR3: TGTGCCAGTAGTACCGGGACTAGCGGGGGGGCAGATACGCAGTATTTT.

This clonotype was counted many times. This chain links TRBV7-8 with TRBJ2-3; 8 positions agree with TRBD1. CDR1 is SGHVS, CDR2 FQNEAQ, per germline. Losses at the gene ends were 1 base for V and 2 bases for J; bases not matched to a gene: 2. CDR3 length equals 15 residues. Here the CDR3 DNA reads TGTGCCAGCAGCTTAGGGGACAGGATCACAGATACGCAGTATTTT. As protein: CASSLGDRITDTQYF.

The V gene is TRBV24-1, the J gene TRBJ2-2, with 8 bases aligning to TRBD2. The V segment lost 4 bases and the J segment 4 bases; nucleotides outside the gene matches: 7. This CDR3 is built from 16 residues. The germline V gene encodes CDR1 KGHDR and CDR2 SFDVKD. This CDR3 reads CATSDPSGRPTGELFF. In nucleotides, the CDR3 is TGTGCCACCAGTGACCCGAGCGGGAGACCCACCGGGGAGCTGTTTTTT.

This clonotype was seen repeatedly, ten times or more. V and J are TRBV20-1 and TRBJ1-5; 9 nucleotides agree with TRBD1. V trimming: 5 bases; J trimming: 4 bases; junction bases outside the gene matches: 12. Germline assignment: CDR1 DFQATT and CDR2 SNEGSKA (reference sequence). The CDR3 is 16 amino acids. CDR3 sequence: CSALDRGFPWNQPQHF. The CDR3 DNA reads TGCAGTGCTCTAGACAGGGGGTTCCCTTGGAATCAGCCCCAGCATTTT.

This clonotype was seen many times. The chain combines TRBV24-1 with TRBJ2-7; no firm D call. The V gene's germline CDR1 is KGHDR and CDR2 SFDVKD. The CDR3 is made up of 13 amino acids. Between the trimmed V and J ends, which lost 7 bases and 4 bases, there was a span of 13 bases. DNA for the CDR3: TGTGCCACCAGACCGGGCCTAGGGTACGAGCAGTACTTC. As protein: CATRPGLGYEQYF.

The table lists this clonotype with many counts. The CDR3 DNA sequence: TGCGCCAGCAGCTTGAAATCGGGCAGCCCCCGGAACGAGCAGTACTTC. Protein product: CASSLKSGSPRNEQYF. V usage is TRBV5-1 and J usage is TRBJ2-7; no definite D call. The CDR3 extends over 16 amino acids. The V end was cut by 1 base, the J end by 5 bases, with 19 bases between. Germline CDR1 and CDR2: SGHRS and YFSETQ.

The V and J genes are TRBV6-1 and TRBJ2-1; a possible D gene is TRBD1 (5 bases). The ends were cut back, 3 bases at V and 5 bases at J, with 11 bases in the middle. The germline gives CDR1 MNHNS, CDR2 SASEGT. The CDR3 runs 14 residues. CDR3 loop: CASSEWGPHNEQFF. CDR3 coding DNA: TGTGCCAGCAGTGAGTGGGGCCCCCACAATGAGCAGTTCTTC.

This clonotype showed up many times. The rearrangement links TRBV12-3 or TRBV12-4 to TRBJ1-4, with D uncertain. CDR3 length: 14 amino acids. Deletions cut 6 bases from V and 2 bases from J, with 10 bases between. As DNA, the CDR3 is TGTGCCAGCAGCCGCGTATTTACTAATGAAAAACTGTTTTTT. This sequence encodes CASSRVFTNEKLFF.

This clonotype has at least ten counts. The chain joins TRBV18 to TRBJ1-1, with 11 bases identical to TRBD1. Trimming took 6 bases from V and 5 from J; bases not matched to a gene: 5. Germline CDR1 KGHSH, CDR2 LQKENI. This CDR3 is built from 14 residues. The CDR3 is CASSGTGGRTEAFF. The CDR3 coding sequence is TGTGCCAGCTCGGGGACAGGGGGGCGGACTGAAGCTTTCTTT.

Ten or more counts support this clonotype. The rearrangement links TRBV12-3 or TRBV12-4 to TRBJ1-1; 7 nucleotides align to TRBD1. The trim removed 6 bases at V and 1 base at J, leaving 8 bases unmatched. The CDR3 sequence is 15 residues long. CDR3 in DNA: TGTGCCAGCAGCTTGAAGGGGGCCCCGAACACTGAAGCTTTCTTT. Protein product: CASSLKGAPNTEAFF.